The 8 T cell receptor beta chains given below trace back to one sample, sequenced in a study of T cells in Graves' hyperthyroidism and ophthalmopathy. What was amplified from RNA transcripts were TCR beta CDR3 regions. The HTBI primer set drove a first-round RT-PCR of the TCR CDR3. TCRdb called the multiplex PCR reads again in MiXCR, with one record for every CDR3 protein. The sample gives about 250,000 distinct CDR3 sequences, approximately 25% of which show up once; around 32% is in the top ten. Sequencing was done on a sample of blood. These receptor sequences come from a woman between 40 and 50 years old with Graves' ophthalmopathy.

The table lists this clonotype with many counts. This sequence joins TRBV9 and TRBJ2-2; 8 bases map to TRBD2. Germline V gene data show CDR1 as SGDLS and CDR2 as YYNGEE. The CDR3 loop spans 18 amino acids. With V trimmed by 4 bases and J by 1 base, 12 bases remained unmatched. This chain's CDR3 is CASSLEGGLALNTGELFF. The CDR3 nucleotides read TGTGCCAGCAGCCTCGAGGGAGGACTAGCCTTGAACACCGGGGAGCTGTTTTTT.

This clonotype came up once. The J gene is TRBJ2-7, the V gene TRBV15; 8 bases align to TRBD2. This CDR3 spans 12 amino acids. V gave up 5 bases and J gave up 4 bases; unmatched junction bases: 1. The germline V gene has CDR1 LNHNV and CDR2 YYDKDF (reference sequence). CDR3 amino acids: CATSRGGYEQYF. The CDR3 region has the DNA TGTGCCACCAGCCGGGGGGGGTACGAGCAGTACTTC.

In this sample, this clonotype turned up many times. The genes are TRBV4-1 and TRBJ2-5; D is undetermined. The V gene lost 0 bases and the J gene lost 1 base, with 12 bases spanning the gap. The CDR3 extends over 16 amino acids. The V gene's germline CDR1 is MGHRA and CDR2 YSYEKL. The CDR3 region has the DNA TGCGCCAGCAGCCAAGACGCCGGCGGCGTCCAAGAGACCCAGTACTTC. The encoded protein is CASSQDAGGVQETQYF.

This clonotype showed up many times. CDR3 coding DNA: TGTGCCAGCAGTGAAGCGGTGGGAGGCCCTGCGAGGGAGCAGTACTTC. This sequence encodes CASSEAVGGPAREQYF. The chain uses TRBV6-1 and TRBJ2-7; a weak D match, TRBD2 (6 bases). The V end was cut by 0 bases, the J end by 7 bases, with 19 bases between. The CDR3 spans 16 residues. In germline, CDR1 is MNHNS, CDR2 SASEGT.

This clonotype has ten or more counts. The V gene is TRBV12-3 or TRBV12-4, the J gene TRBJ1-5; tentatively, D is TRBD1 (6 bases). Trimming pared 1 base from V and 4 bases from J, leaving 17 bases between. The CDR3 runs to 17 residues. Here the CDR3 DNA reads TGTGCCAGCAGTTTAGGTCCTTTCGTGCAGGGGAATCAGCCCCAGCATTTT. It is translated as CASSLGPFVQGNQPQHF.

The J gene is TRBJ2-7, the V gene TRBV24-1, with D unresolved. V was pared by 1 base and J by 5 bases, with 11 bases between. The CDR3 has 14 residues. Germline V CDR1 and CDR2: KGHDR, SFDVKD. The CDR3 protein is CATSDFTVSDEQYF. CDR3 bases: TGTGCCACCAGTGATTTTACGGTTTCTGACGAGCAGTACTTC.

This chain uses TRBV12-3 or TRBV12-4 with TRBJ2-2, with 7 bases aligning to TRBD1. This CDR3 is built from 13 residues. V shed 4 bases, J shed 7 bases, and the junction held 3 bases outside the gene matches. The CDR3 nucleotides read TGTGCCAGCAGTTCCCCAGGGGGCGGGGAGCTGTTTTTT. Translation: CASSSPGGGELFF.

This clonotype was detected many times. The chain combines TRBV30 with TRBJ1-1; a possible D gene is TRBD1 (6 bases). Trimming took 4 bases from V and 2 from J, leaving 17 bases between them. Germline V lookup: CDR1 GTSNPN, CDR2 SVGIG (reference sequence). This CDR3 is built from 15 residues. The CDR3 protein is CAWNGMAGANTEAFF. The CDR3 DNA is TGTGCCTGGAACGGTATGGCAGGGGCCAACACTGAAGCTTTCTTT.